These 4 T cell receptor beta chains were sequenced from one sample in a study of cytomegalovirus exposure and HLA in healthy donors. Both 60 Vbeta primers and 13 Jbeta primers went into the PCR. TCRdb's table, derived via immunoSEQ multiplex PCR, lists solely in-frame clones and lacks some. This table has roughly 140,000 clones, around 77% appearing once. Source material: PBMCs. These receptors originate from a man aged 30 to 45 in good health and CMV-seronegative.

The V call is TRBV28, the J call TRBJ2-1, with 10 nucleotides matching TRBD2. The CDR3 sequence is 16 residues long. The V gene end was trimmed by 5 bases and the J gene end by 7 bases; junction bases not matched to a gene: 11. Germline V gene lookup returns CDR1 MDHEN and CDR2 SYDVKM. The CDR3 here is CASSPTPSGGSNEQFF. In DNA, the CDR3 is TGTGCCAGCAGTCCTACGCCTAGCGGGGGTTCTAATGAGCAGTTCTTC.

V is TRBV6-5 and J is TRBJ1-1, with 11 bases matching TRBD1. Trimming took 7 bases from V and 6 from J; bases not matched to a gene: 7. This CDR3 is built from 14 residues. From germline, CDR1 is MNHEY and CDR2 SVGAGI. CDR3 residues: CASNGGQGAPEAFF. The CDR3 nucleotides are TGTGCCAGCAACGGAGGACAGGGGGCCCCTGAAGCTTTCTTT.

The V gene is TRBV5-4, the J gene TRBJ1-5; the D gene is possibly TRBD1 (5 bases). Per germline, CDR1 SGHNT and CDR2 YYREEE (reference sequence). This CDR3 is built from 14 residues. Trimming removed 2 bases from V and 3 bases from J, with 9 bases in between. The CDR3 DNA reads as TGTGCCAGCAGCTTCAGACAGATCAATCAGCCCCAGCATTTT. Its translation: CASSFRQINQPQHF.

The genes are TRBV5-8 and TRBJ1-1; 9 bases are a match to TRBD1. CDR1 and CDR2 (germline): SGHTS, YDEGEE. CDR3 size: 17 residues. The junction had 11 bases not matched to a gene; V was cut back by 5 bases and J by 0 bases. The CDR3 sequence: CASRPEQGAGVNTEAFF. The CDR3 DNA sequence: TGTGCCAGCAGGCCGGAACAGGGGGCAGGGGTGAACACTGAAGCTTTCTTT.